One TCR beta chain is described in this entry. This entry is derived from a study of blood T cell repertoires in COVID-19. Germline CDR1 reads MDHEN; CDR2 reads SYDVKM. This CDR3 region has 15 residues. The ends were cut back, 6 bases at V and 5 bases at J, with 14 bases in the middle. Some clones are missing from TCRdb's copy, which holds only in-frame ones; the method was immunoSEQ multiplex PCR. The data contain approximately 440,000 clones, more than 70% of them singletons. Sequenced material: peripheral blood. The gene calls are TRBV28 and TRBJ1-6; tentatively, D is TRBD1 (6 bases). This clonotype was obtained from a woman aged 45-65 years with COVID-19, enrolled during active disease. CDR3 in DNA: TGTGCCAGCAGCACCGGACAGCTAAATAATTCACCCCTCCACTTT. It translates to CASSTGQLNNSPLHF.